The rows below give T cell receptor beta chains drawn from one sample of a study of shared clonotypes between healthy human individuals. Here immunoSEQ multiplex PCR was the method, and the copy in TCRdb shows in-frame clones only, minus some. Of over 2 million clones listed, around 93% were seen once; the top ten hold 0.3% to 0.4%. The sequencing input was naive CD4+ T cells from PBMCs. Every receptor here comes from a man between 18 and 29 years old in good health. Some clones in this sample may be carry-over from other donors' samples. Each CDR3 is given with its conserved first and last residue. Each record gives: CDR3 protein, V gene, J gene.

CDR3aa: CASSSGGTGGYGYTF
v_gene: TRBV28
j_gene: TRBJ1-2

CDR3aa: CASRAFGGNTEAFF
v_gene: TRBV6-1
j_gene: TRBJ1-1

CDR3aa: CASSPLGAEQPQHF
v_gene: TRBV7-9
j_gene: TRBJ1-5

CDR3aa: CASSVTNNEQFF
v_gene: TRBV11-3
j_gene: TRBJ2-1

CDR3aa: CASSEGGRVVGYTF
v_gene: TRBV6-1
j_gene: TRBJ1-2

CDR3aa: CASSLGQKLNYGYTF
v_gene: TRBV6-6
j_gene: TRBJ1-2

CDR3aa: CASSTAPDSNQPQHF
v_gene: TRBV5-1
j_gene: TRBJ1-5

CDR3aa: CASSERLVKEQFF
v_gene: TRBV10-1
j_gene: TRBJ2-1

CDR3aa: CALLCSHGGYGYTF
v_gene: TRBV9
j_gene: TRBJ1-2

CDR3aa: CASSLDGSAANSYEQYF
v_gene: TRBV5-1
j_gene: TRBJ2-7

CDR3aa: CASSPAGGRYEQYF
v_gene: TRBV28
j_gene: TRBJ2-7

CDR3aa: CASSLTGPGDTQYF
v_gene: TRBV7-3
j_gene: TRBJ2-3

CDR3aa: CASTTGGRTEAFF
v_gene: TRBV2
j_gene: TRBJ1-1

CDR3aa: CASSLPGKGSYEQYF
v_gene: TRBV7-9
j_gene: TRBJ2-7

CDR3aa: CASSLGDLGGKTEAFF
v_gene: TRBV27
j_gene: TRBJ1-1

CDR3aa: CASSLAWAEETQYF
v_gene: TRBV7-2
j_gene: TRBJ2-5

CDR3aa: CASSSTPDRSYGYTF
v_gene: TRBV5-5
j_gene: TRBJ1-2

CDR3aa: CASSQDLWGSSYNEQFF
v_gene: TRBV14
j_gene: TRBJ2-1

CDR3aa: CASSEDRVWEKLFF
v_gene: TRBV6-1
j_gene: TRBJ1-4

CDR3aa: CASSATGGENEQFF
v_gene: TRBV5-1
j_gene: TRBJ2-1

CDR3aa: CASGPDGGPNTEAFF
v_gene: TRBV12-5
j_gene: TRBJ1-1

CDR3aa: CASSLSVWGSAGYTF
v_gene: TRBV13
j_gene: TRBJ1-2

CDR3aa: CASSLVAGVPNEQFF
v_gene: TRBV7-6
j_gene: TRBJ2-1

CDR3aa: CASTNMVGAEAFF
v_gene: TRBV6-6
j_gene: TRBJ1-1

CDR3aa: CASSQDRWDRGREQYF
v_gene: TRBV4-1
j_gene: TRBJ2-7

CDR3aa: CASKLGQGFEQFF
v_gene: TRBV2
j_gene: TRBJ2-1

CDR3aa: CASSHDPRQGIGQPQHF
v_gene: TRBV4-1
j_gene: TRBJ1-5

CDR3aa: CASSLGQVYNEQFF
v_gene: TRBV5-1
j_gene: TRBJ2-1

CDR3aa: CASSSAGVSSYNEQFF
v_gene: TRBV28
j_gene: TRBJ2-1

CDR3aa: CASSKPGQGNTEAFF
v_gene: TRBV25-1
j_gene: TRBJ1-1

CDR3aa: CASSQGDTEETQYF
v_gene: TRBV4-2
j_gene: TRBJ2-5

CDR3aa: CASRAGTGGYGYTF
v_gene: TRBV2
j_gene: TRBJ1-2

CDR3aa: CASSLTPTSGSEQYF
v_gene: TRBV7-3
j_gene: TRBJ2-7

CDR3aa: CAISGASGTAYEQYF
v_gene: TRBV10-3
j_gene: TRBJ2-7

CDR3aa: CASSPQGFGNQPQHF
v_gene: TRBV6-1
j_gene: TRBJ1-5

CDR3aa: CASSLGSYNEQFF
v_gene: TRBV7-3
j_gene: TRBJ2-1

CDR3aa: CASSTTGGAGNRKYF
v_gene: TRBV6-1
j_gene: TRBJ2-7

CDR3aa: CASSLFGQGKSGEQFF
v_gene: TRBV28
j_gene: TRBJ2-1

CDR3aa: CASSERVSEAFF
v_gene: TRBV6-1
j_gene: TRBJ1-1

CDR3aa: CASETTGNYGYTF
v_gene: TRBV6-1
j_gene: TRBJ1-2

CDR3aa: CASSLEGDGYTF
v_gene: TRBV5-1
j_gene: TRBJ1-2

CDR3aa: CASRNTGTRYNEQFF
v_gene: TRBV6-6
j_gene: TRBJ2-1

CDR3aa: CASSVFSGTSAKNIQYF
v_gene: TRBV2
j_gene: TRBJ2-4

CDR3aa: CASSSDGGGQTYEQYF
v_gene: TRBV5-1
j_gene: TRBJ2-7

CDR3aa: CASSPVASQREQYF
v_gene: TRBV7-2
j_gene: TRBJ2-7

CDR3aa: CASSTYTGELFF
v_gene: TRBV7-9
j_gene: TRBJ2-2

CDR3aa: CASSPGGGDSPLHF
v_gene: TRBV18
j_gene: TRBJ1-6

CDR3aa: CAIRGVQGPNTEAFF
v_gene: TRBV10-3
j_gene: TRBJ1-1

CDR3aa: CASSFSVGDTEAFF
v_gene: TRBV5-1
j_gene: TRBJ1-1

CDR3aa: CAITGRGDTQYF
v_gene: TRBV10-3
j_gene: TRBJ2-3

CDR3aa: CASSLLPRQGARYGYTF
v_gene: TRBV7-9
j_gene: TRBJ1-2

CDR3aa: CASRRAQGYNSPLHF
v_gene: TRBV28
j_gene: TRBJ1-6

CDR3aa: CASSRTGGGVNEQFF
v_gene: TRBV7-7
j_gene: TRBJ2-1

CDR3aa: CASSFGAPTYNEQFF
v_gene: TRBV28
j_gene: TRBJ2-1

CDR3aa: CASSGSGRAVQFF
v_gene: TRBV5-4
j_gene: TRBJ2-1

CDR3aa: CASTGTASYEQYF
v_gene: TRBV6-6
j_gene: TRBJ2-7

CDR3aa: CASSVTSGVYNEQFF
v_gene: TRBV9
j_gene: TRBJ2-1

CDR3aa: CASSLYRGANTEAFF
v_gene: TRBV7-6
j_gene: TRBJ1-1

CDR3aa: CASRSRGDPIYEQYF
v_gene: TRBV6-5
j_gene: TRBJ2-7